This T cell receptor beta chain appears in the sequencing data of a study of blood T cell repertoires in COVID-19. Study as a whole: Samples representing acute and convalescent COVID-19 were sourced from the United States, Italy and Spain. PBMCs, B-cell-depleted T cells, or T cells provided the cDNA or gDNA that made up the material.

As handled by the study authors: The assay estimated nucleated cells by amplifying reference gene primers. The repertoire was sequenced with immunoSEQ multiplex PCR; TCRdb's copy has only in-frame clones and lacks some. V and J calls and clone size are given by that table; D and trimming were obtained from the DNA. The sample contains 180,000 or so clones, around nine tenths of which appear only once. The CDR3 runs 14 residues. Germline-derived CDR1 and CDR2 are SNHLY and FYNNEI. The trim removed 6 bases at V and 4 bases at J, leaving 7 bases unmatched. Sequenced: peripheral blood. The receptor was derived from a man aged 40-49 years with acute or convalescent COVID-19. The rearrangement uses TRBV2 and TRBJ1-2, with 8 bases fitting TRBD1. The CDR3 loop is CASSLGQGTYGYTF. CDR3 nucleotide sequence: TGTGCCAGCAGCCTCGGACAGGGCACCTATGGCTACACCTTC.